One sample yielded the 15 T cell receptor beta chains listed below, sequenced in a study of T cells after yellow fever vaccination. In TCRdb, the 5' RACE reads were re-called with MiXCR into one record per CDR3 protein. The sample holds 300,000 to 400,000 distinct CDR3 sequences, more than 8.5% seen once. This sample comprised PBMCs, obtained on the day of the first yellow fever vaccination. These receptors were taken from a man aged 18 to 29 who received the YFV17D yellow fever vaccine.

The sample holds a few counts of this clonotype. As DNA, the CDR3 is TGCGCCAGCAGGCCCCAAGGGGCATCCAACACTGAAGCTTTCTTT. Amino acids: CASRPQGASNTEAFF. The rearrangement links TRBV5-1 to TRBJ1-1, with a possible D match to TRBD1 (5 bases). CDR3 length: 15 residues. The V gene's germline CDR1 is SGHRS and CDR2 YFSETQ. V lost 5 bases and J 2 bases, leaving 16 bases between the germline ends.

This clonotype has just a few counts. The chain combines TRBV2 with TRBJ2-1; no definite D call. The CDR3 is 12 amino acids. Germline V gene lookup returns CDR1 SNHLY and CDR2 FYNNEI. With 3 bases removed from V and 7 bases from J, the gap between germline ends came to 7 bases. CDR3 nucleotides: TGTGCCAGCAGTGACGGGTTAAATGAGCAGTTCTTC. As protein: CASSDGLNEQFF.

V gene TRBV11-2 combines with J gene TRBJ2-1, with D perhaps matching TRBD1 or TRBD2 (6 bases each). The germline gives CDR1 SGHAT, CDR2 FQNNGV. The V gene lost 4 bases and the J gene lost 7 bases, with 26 bases spanning the gap. CDR3 length: 18 residues. The CDR3 DNA is TGTGCCAGCAGCTCCGTTGGGGCGAGGGGGGTTTATAGGAATGAGCAGTTCTTC. Translated: CASSSVGARGVYRNEQFF.

The gene calls are TRBV12-3 or TRBV12-4 and TRBJ1-5; 11 bases fit TRBD1. This CDR3 spans 15 amino acids. J gave up 5 bases and V 6 bases, and 6 bases lay outside the gene matches. Written as DNA, the CDR3 is TGTGCCAGCAGCTTGGGGACAGGGGGATATCAGCCCCAGCATTTT. As protein: CASSLGTGGYQPQHF.

This clonotype has a count of ten or more. This chain joins TRBV24-1 and TRBJ2-2; D is tentatively TRBD1 or TRBD2 (5 bases each). V gave up 3 bases and J gave up 4 bases, with 17 bases separating them. CDR3 size: 17 residues. The germline V gene encodes CDR1 KGHDR and CDR2 SFDVKD. DNA of the CDR3: TGTGCCACCAGTGATACATTTTACGCAGGGAGCACCGGGGAGCTGTTTTTT. It encodes CATSDTFYAGSTGELFF.

This clonotype was seen repeatedly, ten times or more. The V call is TRBV7-2, the J call TRBJ2-1; 12 bases align to TRBD2. Trimming at V came to 4 bases and at J to 12 bases, leaving 13 bases not matched to a gene. The CDR3 extends over 16 amino acids. Germline V gives CDR1 SGHTA, CDR2 FQGNSA. The CDR3 loop is CASSSSGGALVSGQFF. Written as DNA, the CDR3 is TGTGCCAGCAGCTCTAGCGGGGGGGCCCTTGTGAGCGGGCAGTTCTTC.

This clonotype was observed many times. The CDR3 spells CSAQVTLDTQYF. Here the CDR3 DNA reads TGCAGTGCGCAAGTAACCCTAGATACGCAGTATTTT. The chain employs TRBV20-1 and TRBJ2-3; D is unresolved. Germline lookup yields CDR1 DFQATT and CDR2 SNEGSKA (reference sequence). The CDR3 length is 12 residues. V lost 6 bases, J lost 5 bases, and 12 bases lay in between.

This clonotype was found a few times. The chain has TRBV29-1 and TRBJ2-1, with 11 bases identical to TRBD2. This CDR3 has 16 amino acids. Trimming removed 7 bases from V and 0 bases from J; junction bases left unmatched: 8. The germline V gene has CDR1 SQVTM and CDR2 ANQGSEA. CDR3 in amino acids: CSGSSGGQSSYNEQFF. The CDR3 DNA is TGCAGCGGGTCTAGCGGGGGGCAAAGCTCCTACAATGAGCAGTTCTTC.

This chain connects TRBV12-3 or TRBV12-4 to TRBJ2-3; TRBD2 matches at 11 bases. The CDR3 totals 17 residues. The J segment lost 7 bases and the V segment lost 0 bases, leaving 9 bases of the junction unmatched. CDR3: CASSLAARTSGWNTQYF. The CDR3 bases are TGTGCCAGCAGTTTAGCCGCCCGGACTAGCGGGTGGAATACGCAGTATTTT.

Ten or more counts support this clonotype. V is TRBV5-1 and J is TRBJ2-2; weak D call: TRBD1 (6 bases). Germline values: CDR1 SGHRS, CDR2 YFSETQ. Trimming shortened V by 1 base and J by 2 bases, and 24 bases separated the two germline ends. The CDR3 runs 20 residues. CDR3 loop: CASSLMPSTLGTPNTGELFF. CDR3 DNA sequence: TGCGCCAGCAGCTTGATGCCTTCGACGTTGGGGACACCAAACACCGGGGAGCTGTTTTTT.

This clonotype was detected only a few times. The rearrangement links TRBV4-1 to TRBJ2-6; 10 bases are shared with TRBD1. This CDR3 region has 17 residues. Germline CDR1 MGHRA, CDR2 YSYEKL. Trimming cost V 1 base and J 0 bases; bases outside gene matches: 0. CDR3 nucleotide sequence: TGCGCCAGCAGCCAAGGACAGGGGGCCTCTGGGGCCAACGTCCTGACTTTC. Its translation is CASSQGQGASGANVLTF.

This sequence joins TRBV7-2 and TRBJ2-2; D unclear. The CDR3 covers 14 residues. V was clipped by 2 bases and J by 7 bases, with 11 bases between them. Germline CDR1 and CDR2: SGHTA and FQGNSA. As DNA, the CDR3 is TGTGCCAGCAGCTTACAGGAAGGGTTCGGGGAGCTGTTTTTT. This gives the protein CASSLQEGFGELFF.

This clonotype occurred a few times. The J gene is TRBJ2-5, the V gene TRBV7-6; 7 bases are shared with TRBD2. V trimming: 5 bases; J trimming: 3 bases; junction bases outside the gene matches: 12. Germline values: CDR1 SGHVS, CDR2 FNYEAQ. The CDR3 is 16 amino acids. The CDR3 spells CASSRAKRGAEETQYF. CDR3 bases: TGTGCCAGCAGCCGCGCCAAGCGGGGTGCCGAAGAGACCCAGTACTTC.

This chain links TRBV12-3 or TRBV12-4 with TRBJ1-4; 9 nucleotides line up with TRBD1. The V gene end was trimmed by 6 bases and the J gene end by 5 bases; junction bases not matched to a gene: 7. The CDR3 consists of 15 residues. The CDR3 protein is CASRRSGTGNEKLFF. The CDR3 DNA follows: TGTGCCAGCAGACGAAGCGGGACAGGGAATGAAAAACTGTTTTTT.

This clonotype was observed many times. The V gene is TRBV27, the J gene TRBJ1-2; 8 positions match TRBD1. V dropped 6 bases and J dropped 5; count of bases not matched to a gene: 17. This CDR3 region has 17 residues. Per the germline V gene, CDR1 is MNHEY and CDR2 is SMNVEV (reference sequence). CDR3 loop: CASSRSAPVGQEYGYTF. The CDR3 DNA follows: TGTGCCAGCAGCCGATCCGCTCCGGTGGGACAGGAATATGGCTACACCTTC.